Each of the 29 T cell receptor beta chains below was sequenced from the same sample in a study of blood T cells in healthy people across ages. It was with a sample-barcoded 5' primer and a J-beta primer mix that a second PCR of about 6 to 12 cycles was run. TCRdb used MiXCR to reprocess the 5' RACE reads, holding one entry per CDR3 protein. The sample yields about 830,000 distinct CDR3 sequences, about 59% seen once. Input material: blood. These receptors all stem from a man between 25 and 39 years old in good health.

This clonotype occurred a few times. The J gene is TRBJ2-4, the V gene TRBV2; D not certain. CDR1 is SNHLY, CDR2 FYNNEI, per germline. CDR3 size: 13 residues. V was cut by 0 bases and J by 9 bases, with 9 bases left in between. The CDR3 nucleotides are TGTGCCAGCAGTGAAGCATTGGTTGGCATTCAGTACTTC. Translated: CASSEALVGIQYF.

This clonotype was counted only a few times. The chain recombines TRBV2 with TRBJ2-6; D gene unclear. The CDR3 extends over 15 amino acids. V was shortened by 4 bases and J by 4 bases, with 11 bases between the two germline ends. Germline CDR1 is SNHLY and CDR2 is FYNNEI. For the CDR3, the DNA is TGTGCCAGCAGTGTGGACCCCTCCGGGGCCAACGTCCTGACTTTC. It encodes CASSVDPSGANVLTF.

The chain is built from TRBV20-1 and TRBJ1-5; no firm D call. V gave up 4 bases and J gave up 5 bases, with 12 bases separating them. The CDR3 runs to 13 residues. CDR1 DFQATT and CDR2 SNEGSKA come from the germline V gene (reference sequence). The CDR3 reads CSANGQPDQPQHF. The CDR3 DNA is TGCAGTGCTAATGGGCAGCCCGATCAGCCCCAGCATTTT.

This clonotype has only a few counts. J is TRBJ2-7 and V is TRBV7-2; possible D gene TRBD2, 6 bases. The CDR3 covers 13 residues. V lost 6 bases, J lost 3 bases, and 12 bases lay in between. Germline CDR1 reads SGHTA; CDR2 reads FQGNSA. Written as DNA, the CDR3 is TGTGCCAGCAGTCCGGGACTCCTCTACGAGCAGTACTTC. Translation: CASSPGLLYEQYF.

Concerning this clonotype itself: Possible read error: a much larger clone is one base away. This chain links TRBV5-1 with TRBJ2-7; 8 bases align to TRBD1. J gave up 0 bases and V 3 bases, and 11 bases lay outside the gene matches. The CDR3 extends over 17 amino acids. Germline V gene data show CDR1 as SGHRS and CDR2 as YFSETQ. CDR3 DNA sequence: TGCGCCAGCAGCTCAGGACAGGGAACCGCCCGCTCCTACGAGCAGTACTTC. Encoded protein: CASSSGQGTARSYEQYF.

This clonotype was seen a few times. This chain joins TRBV12-3 or TRBV12-4 and TRBJ2-5; D may be TRBD1 or TRBD2 (5 bases each). This CDR3 spans 14 amino acids. V shed 3 bases and J shed 0 bases, with 8 bases lying between them. CDR3 region: CASSFGAYQETQYF. In nucleotides, the CDR3 is TGTGCCAGCAGTTTCGGGGCGTACCAAGAGACCCAGTACTTC.

The V and J genes are TRBV4-1 and TRBJ2-4; tentative D call: TRBD2 (6 bases). V lost 1 base and J 7 bases, leaving 14 bases between the germline ends. The CDR3 consists of 15 residues. CDR1 and CDR2 (germline): MGHRA, YSYEKL. The CDR3 is CASSQVGGRRNIQYF. The CDR3 bases are TGCGCCAGCAGCCAAGTTGGGGGGAGGCGCAACATTCAGTACTTC.

The CDR3 DNA follows: TGCGCCAGCAGCTTCTCGAATTCCTACAATGAGCAGTTCTTC. It yields the protein CASSFSNSYNEQFF. V and J are TRBV5-1 and TRBJ2-1; D unresolved. The germline CDR1 and CDR2 sequences are SGHRS and YFSETQ. Between the trimmed V and J ends, which lost 2 bases and 1 base, there was a span of 7 bases. The CDR3 is made up of 14 amino acids.

V and J are TRBV7-2 and TRBJ2-2; 9 bases fit TRBD1. Germline CDR1 is SGHTA and CDR2 is FQGNSA. This CDR3 is 16 amino acids long. V shed 1 base and J 6 bases; nucleotides not matched to a gene: 6. Written as DNA, the CDR3 is TGTGCCAGCAGCTTAGTAGGGACAGGGTCCCCCGGGGAGCTGTTTTTT. Residues: CASSLVGTGSPGELFF.

The rearrangement uses TRBV7-9 and TRBJ1-4, with a possible D match to TRBD1 (6 bases). Germline V gene data show CDR1 as SEHNR and CDR2 as FQNEAQ (reference sequence). V lost 6 bases, J lost 8 bases, and 16 bases lay in between. This CDR3 is 14 amino acids long. CDR3 protein: CASRTTGSREKLFF. CDR3 nucleotide sequence: TGTGCCAGCAGAACAACAGGGAGCCGGGAAAAACTGTTTTTT.

The rearrangement uses TRBV9 and TRBJ2-5; no reliable D call. V dropped 0 bases and J dropped 2 bases, with 14 bases sitting between them. From germline, CDR1 is SGDLS and CDR2 YYNGEE. The CDR3 contains 16 residues. The CDR3 sequence is CASSVALGEGQETQYF. The CDR3 DNA is TGTGCCAGCAGCGTAGCTCTCGGAGAAGGGCAAGAGACCCAGTACTTC.

CDR3 amino acids: CASSQGGEGGTDTQYF. CDR3 nucleotide sequence: TGTGCCAGCAGCCAAGGTGGGGAGGGGGGCACAGATACGCAGTATTTT. The chain links TRBV4-2 to TRBJ2-3, with D possibly TRBD2 on 7 matching bases. The CDR3 contains 16 residues. Trimming removed 1 base at V and 1 base at J, with 12 bases between. Germline CDR1 is LGHNA and CDR2 is YNFKEQ.

The chain is built from TRBV4-3 and TRBJ2-5, with a tentative D call TRBD2 (6 bases). V dropped 0 bases and J dropped 11 bases, with 16 bases sitting between them. Germline CDR1 reads LGHNA; CDR2 reads YSLEER. The CDR3 runs to 14 residues. In DNA, the CDR3 is TGCGCCAGCAGCCAAGAGTGGCCGCCGGGGGAGCAGTACTTC. The encoded protein is CASSQEWPPGEQYF.

This rearrangement joins TRBV20-1 to TRBJ2-1; TRBD1 is a possible D gene (6 bases). The germline gives CDR1 DFQATT, CDR2 SNEGSKA (reference sequence). This CDR3 has 14 amino acids. V was trimmed by 3 bases and J by 1 base, leaving 10 bases between them. The CDR3 bases are TGCAGTGCTAGGCCAGGGGATTCCTACAATGAGCAGTTCTTC. This gives the protein CSARPGDSYNEQFF.

This rearrangement joins TRBV11-2 to TRBJ2-3; 7 bases align to TRBD1. J gave up 3 bases and V 4 bases, and 4 bases lay outside the gene matches. The length of the CDR3 is 14 residues. Germline CDR1 reads SGHAT; CDR2 reads FQNNGV. CDR3: CASSWTGLTDTQYF. The CDR3 DNA follows: TGTGCCAGCAGCTGGACAGGCCTTACAGATACGCAGTATTTT.

The rearrangement uses TRBV20-1 and TRBJ2-7; D not resolved. CDR1 is DFQATT and CDR2 is SNEGSKA in the germline V gene (reference sequence). This CDR3 contains 12 residues. V shed 8 bases and J shed 6 bases, with 17 bases lying between them. The CDR3 region has the DNA TGCAGTACTAATCTAGGCCCCCTCGAGCAGTACTTC. Protein: CSTNLGPLEQYF.

This rearrangement joins TRBV20-1 to TRBJ2-4, with TRBD1 identical over 8 bases. The J call may not be correct, given that the DNA end is closer to TRBJ2-7. This CDR3 has 12 amino acids. Germline V CDR1 and CDR2: DFQATT, SNEGSKA (reference sequence). The CDR3 loop reads CSVGRTGHEQYF. Written as DNA, the CDR3 is TGCAGTGTGGGCCGGACAGGGCACGAGCAGTACTTC.

The chain combines TRBV4-3 with TRBJ1-2, with D perhaps matching TRBD1 (5 bases). V gave up 0 bases and J gave up 5 bases, with 16 bases separating them. CDR1 is LGHNA and CDR2 is YSLEER in the germline V gene. This CDR3 region has 16 residues. CDR3 sequence reads: CASSQERAPRVYGYTF. CDR3 coding DNA: TGCGCCAGCAGCCAAGAAAGGGCCCCCAGGGTATATGGCTACACCTTC.

The chain links TRBV29-1 to TRBJ2-3; no firm D call. Deletions cut 6 bases from V and 8 bases from J, with 18 bases between. Germline loops: CDR1 SQVTM, CDR2 ANQGSEA. This CDR3 contains 13 residues. CDR3 coding DNA: TGCAGCGTCCCCGGTGCCCCTTTTGTTACGCAGTATTTT. Amino acid sequence: CSVPGAPFVTQYF.

This clonotype was observed a few times. The chain links TRBV19 to TRBJ1-1; a possible D gene is TRBD1 (5 bases). This CDR3 comprises 16 residues. Trimming left V 10 bases short and J 0 bases short, with 21 bases between. CDR1 and CDR2 (germline): LNHDA, SQIVND (reference sequence). DNA of the CDR3: TGTGCCACCAGACCCCACCAGGGCAGTATGAACACTGAAGCTTTCTTT. Its translation: CATRPHQGSMNTEAFF.

The chain combines TRBV20-1 with TRBJ2-7; TRBD1 agrees at 7 bases. J gave up 6 bases and V 6 bases, and 5 bases lay outside the gene matches. The germline V gene encodes CDR1 DFQATT and CDR2 SNEGSKA (reference sequence). This CDR3 has 11 residues. CDR3 region: CSAKTGREQYF. In DNA form, the CDR3 reads TGCAGTGCAAAGACAGGGCGCGAGCAGTACTTC.

The chain uses TRBV4-2 and TRBJ2-3; no definite D call. This CDR3 is built from 13 residues. Per germline, CDR1 LGHNA and CDR2 YNFKEQ. Trimming cost V 3 bases and J 6 bases, with 10 bases left between them. DNA for the CDR3: TGTGCCAGCAGCCAGGGCCTTGGGGATACGCAGTATTTT. This codes for CASSQGLGDTQYF.

The chain carries TRBV12-3 or TRBV12-4 and TRBJ2-2; D is uncertain. CDR3 length equals 15 residues. V was pared by 1 base and J by 0 bases, with 6 bases between. CDR3 nucleotides: TGTGCCAGCAGTTTAGGGTTCGCGAACACCGGGGAGCTGTTTTTT. It yields the protein CASSLGFANTGELFF.

This chain uses TRBV5-1 with TRBJ2-7; 10 bases align to TRBD1. The ends lost 5 bases at V and 0 bases at J; junction bases unmatched: 5. CDR3 size: 15 residues. Germline CDR1 SGHRS, CDR2 YFSETQ. CDR3 bases: TGCGCCAGCAGGTGGGACAGGGGACACTCCTACGAGCAGTACTTC. Protein product: CASRWDRGHSYEQYF.

V usage is TRBV5-5 and J usage is TRBJ2-3; D may correspond to TRBD1 or TRBD2 (6 bases each). The ends were cut back, 2 bases at V and 4 bases at J, with 11 bases in the middle. Germline CDR1 is SGHKS and CDR2 is YYEKEE (reference sequence). The CDR3 is 14 amino acids. The CDR3, as DNA: TGTGCCAGCAGCTTAGGGGGGTCCGCAGATACGCAGTATTTT. It encodes CASSLGGSADTQYF.

This clonotype has just one count. The chain is built from TRBV14 and TRBJ2-1, with 9 bases identical to TRBD1. CDR3 length: 13 amino acids. V was pared by 4 bases and J by 15 bases, with 10 bases of the junction left unmatched. The germline CDR1 and CDR2 sequences are SGHDN and FVKESK. As DNA, the CDR3 is TGTGCCAGCAGCCTCGGGACAGGGTGGAATTGGTTCTTC. Amino acids: CASSLGTGWNWFF.

The gene calls are TRBV7-2 and TRBJ2-1; 8 nucleotides line up with TRBD2. Germline values: CDR1 SGHTA, CDR2 FQGNSA. The V gene end was trimmed by 1 base and the J gene end by 6 bases; junction bases not matched to a gene: 5. The CDR3 length is 15 residues. CDR3 protein: CASSLVAGRVNEQFF. CDR3 DNA: TGTGCCAGCAGCTTAGTAGCGGGGAGGGTCAATGAGCAGTTCTTC.

The V call is TRBV7-2, the J call TRBJ1-6, with unresolved D. The germline V gene has CDR1 SGHTA and CDR2 FQGNSA. Trimming removed 7 bases from V and 9 bases from J, with 10 bases in between. This CDR3 is 12 amino acids long. CDR3 amino acids: CASTSLGSPLHF. CDR3 sequence (DNA): TGTGCCAGCACCTCGCTGGGTTCACCCCTCCACTTT.

The genes are TRBV5-1 and TRBJ2-5; TRBD1 is a possible D gene (6 bases). The germline CDR1 and CDR2 sequences are SGHRS and YFSETQ. The length of the CDR3 is 15 residues. The V end lost 0 bases, the J end lost 2 bases, and 11 bases lay between the germline ends. The CDR3 DNA reads as TGCGCCAGCAGCTTGGTTCGGGGACAACAAGAGACCCAGTACTTC. Its protein product is CASSLVRGQQETQYF. Combining the CDR3 with reference TRBV5-1 and TRBJ2-5 gives the whole variable domain KAGVTQTPRYLIKTRGQQVTLSCSPISGHRSVSWYQQTPGQGLQFLFEYFSETQRNKGNFPGRFSGRQFSNSRSEMNVSTLELGDSALYLCASSLVRGQQETQYFGPGTRLLVL.